This TCR beta chain was captured in a study of T cells in Graves' hyperthyroidism and ophthalmopathy. Study as a whole: Peripheral blood was collected at initial diagnosis, before any treatment.

This CDR3 comprises 14 residues. The germline CDR1 and CDR2 sequences are SGHRS and YFSETQ. A NOSPECS grade of at least 4, a Clinical Activity Score of at least 3 and duration under 3 months were recorded in ophthalmopathy patients. Those patients with uncontrolled infection, other autoimmune disease, pregnancy or lactation were excluded. In the case of this clonotype: What it binds is unknown. A much larger clone lies a single base off, so this may be a read error.

Whole-study findings and limits: The model forecast ophthalmopathy, anticipating it by a median approximately 6.2 months before onset.

There were TCR beta CDR3 regions amplified from RNA transcripts. During a first-round RT-PCR of the TCR CDR3, the HTBI primer set was used. TCRdb ran MiXCR on the multiplex PCR reads and lists one entry per CDR3 protein. Counted here are about 640,000 distinct CDR3 sequences, less than 25% occurring once; the ten biggest clones make up about 35%. The sample comprised blood. This rearrangement joins TRBV5-1 to TRBJ1-1; no clear D gene. This clonotype originated in a young man with Graves' ophthalmopathy. CDR3 nucleotide sequence: TGCGCCAGCAGTAGGGAAGGGTCGAACACTGGAGCTTTCTTT. Amino acid sequence: CASSREGSNTGAFF.